This TCR beta chain was captured by sequencing in a study of T cell changes during pregnancy in multiple sclerosis. Trimming removed 3 bases from V and 3 bases from J; junction bases left unmatched: 7. The CDR3 runs to 15 residues. The germline V gene has CDR1 SGHNT and CDR2 YENEEA. The table came from immunoSEQ multiplex PCR; TCRdb's copy has only in-frame clones and leaves some out. The profile covers tens of thousands of clones, with over 75% appearing a single time and around 1.6% taken by the ten largest. This sequence originates from a female donor with multiple sclerosis, enrolled in a pregnancy study. Specimen: peripheral blood, collected in the first trimester of pregnancy. The genes are TRBV11-3 and TRBJ2-7; the match to TRBD2 covers 8 bases. CDR3 in amino acids: CASSLETGTSYEQYF. The CDR3 coding sequence is TGTGCCAGCAGCTTGGAGACCGGGACTAGCTACGAGCAGTACTTC.